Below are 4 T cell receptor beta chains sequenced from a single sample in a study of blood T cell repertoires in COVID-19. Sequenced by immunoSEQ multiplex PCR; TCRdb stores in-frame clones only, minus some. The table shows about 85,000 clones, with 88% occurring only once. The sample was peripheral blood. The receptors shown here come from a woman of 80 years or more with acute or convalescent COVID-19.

This CDR3 is CSASSGREQYF. The CDR3 DNA sequence: TGCAGTGCTAGTTCAGGGCGTGAGCAGTACTTC. The rearrangement joins TRBV20-1 to TRBJ2-7; tentatively, D is TRBD1 (5 bases). This CDR3 is built from 11 residues. V was shortened by 3 bases and J by 7 bases, with 10 bases between the two germline ends. Germline V gene lookup returns CDR1 DFQATT and CDR2 SNEGSKA (reference sequence).

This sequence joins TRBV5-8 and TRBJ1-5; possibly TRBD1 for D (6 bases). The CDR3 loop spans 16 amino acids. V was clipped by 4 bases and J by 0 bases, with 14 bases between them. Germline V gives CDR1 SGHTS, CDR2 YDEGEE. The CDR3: CASSVDRINSNQPQHF. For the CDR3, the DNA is TGTGCCAGCAGCGTAGACAGGATCAATAGCAATCAGCCCCAGCATTTT.

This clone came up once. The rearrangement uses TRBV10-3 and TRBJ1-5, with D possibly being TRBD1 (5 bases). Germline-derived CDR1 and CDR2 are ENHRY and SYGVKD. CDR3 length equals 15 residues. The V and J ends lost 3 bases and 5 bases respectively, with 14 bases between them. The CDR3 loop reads CAISDNKGVYQPQHF. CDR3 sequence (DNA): TGTGCCATCAGTGACAATAAAGGGGTGTATCAGCCCCAGCATTTT.

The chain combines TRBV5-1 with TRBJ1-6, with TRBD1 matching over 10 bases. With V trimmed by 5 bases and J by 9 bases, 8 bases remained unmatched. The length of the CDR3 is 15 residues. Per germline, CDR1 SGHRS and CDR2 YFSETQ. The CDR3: CASRPPGQGTSPLHF. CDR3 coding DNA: TGCGCCAGCAGACCCCCGGGACAGGGGACTTCACCCCTCCACTTT. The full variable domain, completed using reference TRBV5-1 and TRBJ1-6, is KAGVTQTPRYLIKTRGQQVTLSCSPISGHRSVSWYQQTPGQGLQFLFEYFSETQRNKGNFPGRFSGRQFSNSRSEMNVSTLELGDSALYLCASRPPGQGTSPLHFGNGTRLTVT.